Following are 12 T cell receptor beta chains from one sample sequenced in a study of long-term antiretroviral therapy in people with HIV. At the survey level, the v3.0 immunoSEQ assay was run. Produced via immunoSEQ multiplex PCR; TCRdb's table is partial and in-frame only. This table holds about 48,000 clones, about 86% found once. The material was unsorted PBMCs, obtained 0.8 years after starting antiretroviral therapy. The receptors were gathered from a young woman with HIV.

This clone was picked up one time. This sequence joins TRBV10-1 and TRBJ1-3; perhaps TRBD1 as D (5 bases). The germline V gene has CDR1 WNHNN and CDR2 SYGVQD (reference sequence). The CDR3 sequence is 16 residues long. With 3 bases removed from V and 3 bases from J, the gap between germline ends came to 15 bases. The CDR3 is CASSDHPAQGGNTIYF. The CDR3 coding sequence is TGCGCCAGCAGTGACCATCCTGCGCAGGGTGGAAACACCATATATTTT.

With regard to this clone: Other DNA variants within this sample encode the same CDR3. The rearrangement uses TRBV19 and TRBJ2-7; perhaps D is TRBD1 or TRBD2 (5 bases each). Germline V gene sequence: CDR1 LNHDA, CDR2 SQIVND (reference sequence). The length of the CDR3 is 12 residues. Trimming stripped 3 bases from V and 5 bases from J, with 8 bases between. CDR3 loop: CASSILGDEQYF. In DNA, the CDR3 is TGTGCCAGTAGTATTCTGGGGGACGAGCAGTACTTC.

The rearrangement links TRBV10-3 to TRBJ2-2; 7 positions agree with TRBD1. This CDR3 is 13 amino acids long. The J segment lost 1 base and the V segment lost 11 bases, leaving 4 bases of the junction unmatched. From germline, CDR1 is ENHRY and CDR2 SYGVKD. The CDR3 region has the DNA TGTGCCTCGCGACAGGGGAACACCGGGGAGCTGTTTTTT. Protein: CASRQGNTGELFF.

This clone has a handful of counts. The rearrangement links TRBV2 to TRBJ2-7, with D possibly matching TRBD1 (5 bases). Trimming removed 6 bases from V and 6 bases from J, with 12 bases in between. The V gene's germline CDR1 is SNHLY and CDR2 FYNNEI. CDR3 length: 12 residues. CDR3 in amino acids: CASSETEIEQYF. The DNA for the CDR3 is TGTGCCAGCAGCGAGACAGAGATCGAGCAGTACTTC.

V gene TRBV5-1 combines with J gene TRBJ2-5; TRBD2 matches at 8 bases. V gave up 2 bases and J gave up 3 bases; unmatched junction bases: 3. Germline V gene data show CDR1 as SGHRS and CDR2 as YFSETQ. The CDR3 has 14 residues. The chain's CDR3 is CASSFRAGEETQYF. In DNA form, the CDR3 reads TGCGCCAGCAGCTTTCGAGCGGGAGAAGAGACCCAGTACTTC.

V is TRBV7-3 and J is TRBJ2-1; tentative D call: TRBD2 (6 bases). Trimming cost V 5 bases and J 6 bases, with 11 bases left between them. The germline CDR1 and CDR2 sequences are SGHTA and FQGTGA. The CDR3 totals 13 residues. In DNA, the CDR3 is TGTGCCAGCAGCCGGGGAGGTTCCAATGAGCAGTTCTTC. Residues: CASSRGGSNEQFF. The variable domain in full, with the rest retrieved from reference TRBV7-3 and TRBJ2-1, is GAGVSQTPSNKVTEKGKYVELRCDPISGHTALYWYRQSLGQGPEFLIYFQGTGAADDSGLPNDRFFAVRPEGSVSTLKIQRTERGDSAVYLCASSRGGSNEQFFGPGTRLTVL.

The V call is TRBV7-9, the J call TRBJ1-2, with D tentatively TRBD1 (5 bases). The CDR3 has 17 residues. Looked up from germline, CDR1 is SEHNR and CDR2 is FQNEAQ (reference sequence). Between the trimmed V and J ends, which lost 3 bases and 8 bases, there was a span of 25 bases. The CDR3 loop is CASSLGPDTKFFLGYTF. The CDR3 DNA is TGTGCCAGCAGCTTGGGACCGGACACCAAGTTCTTCTTGGGCTACACCTTC.

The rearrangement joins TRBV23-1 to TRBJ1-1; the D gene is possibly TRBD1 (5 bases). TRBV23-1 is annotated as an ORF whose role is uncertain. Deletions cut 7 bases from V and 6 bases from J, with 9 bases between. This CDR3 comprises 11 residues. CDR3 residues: CASKRGAEAFF. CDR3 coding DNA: TGCGCCAGCAAGAGGGGCGCTGAAGCTTTCTTT.

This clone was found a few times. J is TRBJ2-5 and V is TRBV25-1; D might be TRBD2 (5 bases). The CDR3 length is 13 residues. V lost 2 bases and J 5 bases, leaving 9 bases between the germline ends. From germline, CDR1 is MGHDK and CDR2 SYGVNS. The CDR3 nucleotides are TGTGCCAGCAGTGAACGGGATTTGGAGACCCAGTACTTC. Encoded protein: CASSERDLETQYF.

CDR3 DNA sequence: TGTGCCAGCAGCCCTGGTCCGGGGGCTGGGGCTTTCTTT. The encoded protein is CASSPGPGAGAFF. This sequence joins TRBV27 and TRBJ1-1, with a tentative D call TRBD1 (6 bases). CDR1 and CDR2 (germline): MNHEY, SMNVEV (reference sequence). V was pared by 6 bases and J by 11 bases, with 19 bases between. This CDR3 contains 13 residues.

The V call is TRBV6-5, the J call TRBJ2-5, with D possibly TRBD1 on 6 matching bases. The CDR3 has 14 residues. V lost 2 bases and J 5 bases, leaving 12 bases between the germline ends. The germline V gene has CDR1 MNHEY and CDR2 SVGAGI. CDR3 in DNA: TGTGCCAGCAGTTACGTGGGGGCCGGGGAGACCCAGTACTTC. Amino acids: CASSYVGAGETQYF.

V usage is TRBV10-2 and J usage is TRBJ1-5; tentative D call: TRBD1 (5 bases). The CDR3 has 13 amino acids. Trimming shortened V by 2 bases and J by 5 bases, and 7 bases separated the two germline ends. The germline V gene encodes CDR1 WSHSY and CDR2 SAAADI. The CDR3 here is CASSEGGHQPQHF. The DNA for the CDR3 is TGCGCCAGCAGTGAGGGGGGTCATCAGCCCCAGCATTTT.